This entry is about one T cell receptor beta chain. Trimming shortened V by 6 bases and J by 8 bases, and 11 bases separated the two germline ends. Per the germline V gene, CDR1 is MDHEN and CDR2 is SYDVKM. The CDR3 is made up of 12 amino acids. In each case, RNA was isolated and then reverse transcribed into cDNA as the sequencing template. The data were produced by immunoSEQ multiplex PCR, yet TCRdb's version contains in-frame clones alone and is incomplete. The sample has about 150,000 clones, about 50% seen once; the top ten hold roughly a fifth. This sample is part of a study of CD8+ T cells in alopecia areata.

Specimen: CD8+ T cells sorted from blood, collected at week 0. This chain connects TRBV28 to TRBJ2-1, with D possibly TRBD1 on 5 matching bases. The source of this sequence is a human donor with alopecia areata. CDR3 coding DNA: TGTGCCAGCAGCGAGCAGGGCGATGAGCAGTTCTTC. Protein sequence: CASSEQGDEQFF. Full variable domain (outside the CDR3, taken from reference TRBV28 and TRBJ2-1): DVKVTQSSRYLVKRTGEKVFLECVQDMDHENMFWYRQDPGLGLRLIYFSYDVKMKEKGDIPEGYSVSREKKERFSLILESASTNQTSMYLCASSEQGDEQFFGPGTRLTVL.